The T cell receptor beta chain described here comes from a study of blood T cells in healthy people across ages. Sample-barcoded 5' priming and a J-beta primer mix drove a second PCR of roughly 6 to 12 cycles. TCRdb reanalysed the 5' RACE reads using MiXCR and keeps one entry per CDR3 protein. The sample yields around 900,000 distinct CDR3 sequences, roughly 51% seen once. This CDR3 contains 15 residues. V lost 6 bases and J 6 bases, leaving 18 bases between the germline ends. Germline V gene sequence: CDR1 SEHNR, CDR2 FQNEAQ (reference sequence). This clonotype was detected only once. The sample taken for sequencing was blood. The source of this sequence is a woman aged 60-75 years in good health. J is TRBJ2-1 and V is TRBV7-9; D might be TRBD2 (6 bases). The CDR3 bases are TGTGCCAGCAGGAACAGGAGGGCATTCGGCAATGAGCAGTTCTTC. It codes for CASRNRRAFGNEQFF.